This TCR beta chain is drawn from a study of response to subunit inactivated influenza vaccine. Findings of the study overall: Every seasonal influenza vaccination brings in few new T cells, the authors suggested.

This clonotype was counted between two and nine times. Its antigen is currently unknown. Germline lookup yields CDR1 SEHNR and CDR2 FQNEAQ (reference sequence). The CDR3 spans 13 residues. With 7 bases removed from V and 5 bases from J, the gap between germline ends came to 14 bases. TCRdb re-called the RT-PCR reads with MiXCR, one entry per CDR3 protein. This table has hundreds of thousands of distinct CDR3 sequences, approximately 12% appearing once. This rearrangement joins TRBV7-9 to TRBJ1-1; D ambiguous. Sequences were derived from PBMCs from blood, sampled on the day of vaccination. The TCR comes from a man aged 45-60 years who received an inactivated influenza vaccine. Written as DNA, the CDR3 is TGTGCCAGCACCCTCCCCCCGGGAACTGAAGCTTTCTTT. Its protein product is CASTLPPGTEAFF.